The 3 T cell receptor beta chains given below trace back to one sample, sequenced in a study of blood T cell repertoires in COVID-19. TCRdb's copy holds only in-frame clones and misses some; the assay was immunoSEQ multiplex PCR. The table records nearly 110,000 clones, 84% of them present only once. The sequencing input was peripheral blood. Receptors originate from a human donor in a cohort sampled during active COVID-19.

The chain employs TRBV19 and TRBJ1-2; perhaps TRBD1 as D (6 bases). Germline assignment: CDR1 LNHDA and CDR2 SQIVND (reference sequence). V was trimmed by 3 bases and J by 6 bases, leaving 11 bases between them. The CDR3 loop spans 13 amino acids. CDR3 DNA sequence: TGTGCCAGTAGTATGACAGGTCGGGATGGCTACACCTTC. This gives the protein CASSMTGRDGYTF.

V and J are TRBV19 and TRBJ1-5; 7 bases agree with TRBD1. Trimming removed 5 bases from V and 5 bases from J; junction bases left unmatched: 9. Looked up from germline, CDR1 is LNHDA and CDR2 is SQIVND (reference sequence). This CDR3 has 15 amino acids. The CDR3 DNA is TGTGCCAGTAGTCCGACAGGGATGGGGGATCAGCCCCAGCATTTT. It translates to CASSPTGMGDQPQHF.

This sequence joins TRBV12-3 or TRBV12-4 and TRBJ1-1; D not resolved. This CDR3 has 12 amino acids. The V and J ends lost 3 bases and 5 bases respectively, with 7 bases between them. CDR3 sequence (DNA): TGTGCCAGCAGTTTGGGAGTTACTGAAGCTTTCTTT. Protein: CASSLGVTEAFF.